Presented here are 27 T cell receptor beta chains from one specimen sequenced in a study of identical twins' blood T cells. MiXCR, run by TCRdb on the 5' RACE reads, gives a single entry per CDR3 protein. The top ten clones hold approximately 6.6% of a sample with hundreds of thousands of distinct CDR3 sequences, 28% of them seen once. The specimen was PBMCs. These receptors were taken from a woman between 18 and 49 years old in good health.

The chain joins TRBV10-3 to TRBJ2-1; maybe TRBD1 (6 bases). Germline V CDR1 and CDR2: ENHRY, SYGVKD. CDR3 size: 15 residues. Trimming removed 4 bases at V and 3 bases at J, with 13 bases between. CDR3 sequence reads: CAISVEQGSYNEQFF. For the CDR3, the DNA is TGTGCCATCAGTGTTGAGCAGGGGAGCTACAATGAGCAGTTCTTC.

As regards this clonotype: The junction differs from germline at one of its ends, possibly a read error. The V gene is TRBV13, the J gene TRBJ1-5; D unclear. The CDR3 spans 12 residues. The germline V gene has CDR1 PRHDT and CDR2 FYEKMQ (reference sequence). This CDR3 is CACSQGRGPQHF. The CDR3 region has the DNA TGTGCCTGCAGCCAAGGGCGGGGGCCCCAGCATTTT.

The chain combines TRBV10-2 with TRBJ1-5; D ambiguous. The ends were cut back, 2 bases at V and 7 bases at J, with 15 bases in the middle. The CDR3 totals 15 residues. Germline CDR1 and CDR2: WSHSY and SAAADI. This CDR3 reads CASSEHRVAQQPQHF. The CDR3 DNA reads as TGCGCCAGCAGTGAGCACAGAGTGGCCCAACAGCCCCAGCATTTT.

A remark on this clonotype: Lacking the conserved final phenylalanine or tryptophan, this CDR3 likely reflects a read error. The rearrangement links TRBV5-1 to TRBJ2-3; no definite D call. The CDR3 is 14 amino acids. Germline V lookup: CDR1 SGHRS, CDR2 YFSETQ. V was pared by 3 bases and J by 1 base, with 9 bases between. The CDR3, as DNA: TGCGCCAGCAGCTACCTAGGCCGCACAGATACGCAGTATTCT. This encodes CASSYLGRTDTQYS.

This clonotype was recorded a few times. This chain joins TRBV6-5 and TRBJ2-5, with a weak D call TRBD2 (6 bases). Trimming cost V 6 bases and J 4 bases, with 12 bases left between them. The CDR3 is 13 amino acids. Germline V lookup: CDR1 MNHEY, CDR2 SVGAGI. The CDR3 spells CASRRLVGETQYF. The CDR3 DNA is TGTGCCAGCAGGAGACTAGTAGGAGAGACCCAGTACTTC.

This clonotype was counted a few times. The chain carries TRBV12-3 or TRBV12-4 and TRBJ1-5; TRBD1 matches at 8 bases. Unmatched junction bases numbered 3, after V lost 10 bases and J lost 4 bases. The CDR3 is made up of 12 amino acids. The CDR3 nucleotides are TGTGCCACTACAGGGGGAAATCAGCCCCAGCATTTT. Translation: CATTGGNQPQHF.

This chain joins TRBV6-5 and TRBJ1-2; D gene uncertain. This CDR3 is 14 amino acids long. Between the trimmed V and J ends, which lost 2 bases and 4 bases, there was a span of 11 bases. The germline CDR1 and CDR2 sequences are MNHEY and SVGAGI. In nucleotides, the CDR3 is TGTGCCAGCAGTTACATGCAAGGGCCCTATGGCTACACCTTC. Translation gives CASSYMQGPYGYTF.

This clonotype was seen only a few times. The chain recombines TRBV25-1 with TRBJ2-7; 9 bases agree with TRBD2. Germline CDR1 and CDR2: MGHDK and SYGVNS. Germline trimming cut 5 bases from V and 1 base from J; bases unmatched to any gene: 9. The length of the CDR3 is 16 residues. CDR3 DNA: TGTGCCAGCAGTATGGGCGGACTAGCGAGATCCTACGAGCAGTACTTC. Encoded protein: CASSMGGLARSYEQYF.

This chain links TRBV7-2 with TRBJ2-3; D may match TRBD1 or TRBD2 (5 bases each). Looked up from germline, CDR1 is SGHTA and CDR2 is FQGNSA. CDR3 length: 16 amino acids. The germline V and J ends were trimmed by 2 bases and 4 bases, with 16 bases remaining between them. CDR3 bases: TGTGCCAGCAGCTTATCCTGGGGGTTAGTCGCAGATACGCAGTATTTT. This codes for CASSLSWGLVADTQYF.

This clonotype was counted only a few times. The gene calls are TRBV12-3 or TRBV12-4 and TRBJ2-2, with D possibly being TRBD2 (5 bases). This CDR3 has 11 amino acids. Trimming cost V 8 bases and J 6 bases, with 7 bases left between them. CDR3 coding DNA: TGTGCCAGCCTGCGGGCCGGGGAGCTGTTTTTT. Translating gives CASLRAGELFF.

This clonotype turned up a few times. The chain has TRBV7-2 and TRBJ2-3; a weak D match, TRBD1 (5 bases). The V end was cut by 3 bases, the J end by 2 bases, with 12 bases between. CDR3 length: 15 residues. The germline gives CDR1 SGHTA, CDR2 FQGNSA. This CDR3 is CASSLGRVITDTQYF. The CDR3 DNA sequence: TGTGCCAGCAGCTTGGGGCGCGTTATCACAGATACGCAGTATTTT. The variable domain in full, completed from reference TRBV7-2 and TRBJ2-3, reads GAGVSQSPSNKVTEKGKDVELRCDPISGHTALYWYRQSLGQGLEFLIYFQGNSAPDKSGLPSDRFSAERTGGSVSTLTIQRTQQEDSAVYLCASSLGRVITDTQYFGPGTRLTVL.

This clonotype was detected a few times. CDR3 residues: CASSQVLSYEQYF. CDR3 DNA sequence: TGCGCCAGCAGCCAAGTCTTGAGTTACGAGCAGTACTTC. This chain connects TRBV4-3 to TRBJ2-7; D remains unclear. V was pared by 1 base and J by 4 bases, with 8 bases between. From germline, CDR1 is LGHNA and CDR2 YSLEER. CDR3 length: 13 amino acids.

This clonotype occurred a few times. CDR3 bases: TGTGCCAGAAGTAGGGGGAGGACTGGAAACACCATATATTTT. The encoded protein is CARSRGRTGNTIYF. This chain uses TRBV7-2 with TRBJ1-3; a possible D gene is TRBD1 (6 bases). V dropped 9 bases and J dropped 2 bases, with 14 bases sitting between them. CDR1 SGHTA and CDR2 FQGNSA come from the germline V gene. CDR3 length equals 14 residues.

This clonotype was observed a handful of times. This chain uses TRBV11-2 with TRBJ1-4, with D unresolved. V dropped 1 base and J dropped 0 bases, with 9 bases sitting between them. CDR3 size: 16 residues. Germline V CDR1 and CDR2: SGHAT, FQNNGV. CDR3 residues: CASSLGLRATNEKLFF. DNA of the CDR3: TGTGCCAGCAGCTTAGGGCTCCGTGCAACTAATGAAAAACTGTTTTTT.

The sample holds many counts of this clonotype. Germline is not matched at one junction end, which may reflect a read error. V usage is TRBV5-1 and J usage is TRBJ1-1; D is unresolved. The CDR3 contains 14 residues. Looked up from germline, CDR1 is SGHRS and CDR2 is YFSETQ. The DNA of the CDR3 is TGCGCCAGCAGCTTGGGTGGCGGACCGAGATACGAGGACTTT. It encodes CASSLGGGPRYEDF.

Notes on this clonotype: The junction differs from germline at one of its ends, possibly a read error. V gene TRBV5-1 combines with J gene TRBJ1-5; TRBD1 might be the D (5 bases). The CDR3 runs 13 residues. The germline V gene encodes CDR1 SGHRS and CDR2 YFSETQ. CDR3 protein: CASSLGVNRPQHF. In DNA form, the CDR3 reads TGCGCCAGCAGCTTAGGGGTAAATCGGCCCCAGCATTTT. The variable domain in full, completed from reference TRBV5-1 and TRBJ1-5, reads KAGVTQTPRYLIKTRGQQVTLSCSPISGHRSVSWYQQTPGQGLQFLFEYFSETQRNKGNFPGRFSGRQFSNSRSEMNVSTLELGDSALYLCASSLGVNRPQHFGDGTRLSIL.

As to this clonotype: Given a much more abundant clone one base away, this may be a read error. The chain links TRBV27 to TRBJ2-1; possibly TRBD2 for D (6 bases). Looked up from germline, CDR1 is MNHEY and CDR2 is SMNVEV (reference sequence). The CDR3 has 14 residues. CDR3 amino acids: CASSLLAQYNERFF. CDR3 nucleotide sequence: TGTGCCAGCAGTTTACTAGCGCAATACAATGAGCGGTTCTTC.

This sequence joins TRBV2 and TRBJ2-1, with no clear D. Germline V CDR1 and CDR2: SNHLY, FYNNEI. The V gene lost 8 bases and the J gene lost 3 bases, with 5 bases spanning the gap. The CDR3 is made up of 11 amino acids. The CDR3 region has the DNA TGTGCCAGCGGAGACTACAATGAGCAGTTCTTC. It specifies CASGDYNEQFF.

This clonotype has only a few counts. The chain combines TRBV6-6 with TRBJ1-2; D unclear. Germline V lookup: CDR1 MNHNY, CDR2 SVGAGI (reference sequence). The CDR3 is made up of 10 amino acids. Between the trimmed V and J ends, which lost 4 bases and 7 bases, there was a span of 4 bases. This chain's CDR3 is CASSSPGYTF. The CDR3 DNA is TGTGCCAGCAGTTCTCCTGGCTACACCTTC.

The chain joins TRBV18 to TRBJ1-5; possibly TRBD1 for D (5 bases). Per germline, CDR1 KGHSH and CDR2 LQKENI. The V end lost 11 bases, the J end lost 2 bases, and 13 bases lay between the germline ends. CDR3 length equals 13 residues. The chain's CDR3 is CAGAGGRNQPQHF. CDR3 coding DNA: TGTGCCGGGGCGGGGGGTCGCAATCAGCCCCAGCATTTT.

This clonotype was seen more than once but under ten times. The rearrangement uses TRBV5-1 and TRBJ2-3, with D perhaps matching TRBD2 (5 bases). The CDR3 has 14 amino acids. Germline assignment: CDR1 SGHRS and CDR2 YFSETQ. V lost 6 bases and J lost 5, with 16 bases in between. Here the CDR3 reads CASKKGSVEDTQYF. The CDR3 coding sequence is TGCGCCAGCAAGAAGGGTAGCGTGGAAGATACGCAGTATTTT.

This clonotype was detected many times. The V gene is TRBV20-1, the J gene TRBJ2-3, with 11 nucleotides matching TRBD2. After removal of 6 bases from V and 4 bases from J, the junction contained 9 bases not matched to a gene. From germline, CDR1 is DFQATT and CDR2 SNEGSKA (reference sequence). The CDR3 runs to 15 residues. The CDR3 DNA follows: TGCAGTGCCTATAGCGGGGGGGCCGGGTCAGATACGCAGTATTTT. Amino acid sequence: CSAYSGGAGSDTQYF.

This chain uses TRBV29-1 with TRBJ1-1; D not certain. Germline loops: CDR1 SQVTM, CDR2 ANQGSEA. Trimming removed 7 bases from V and 6 bases from J, with 12 bases in between. This CDR3 region has 11 residues. Written as DNA, the CDR3 is TGCAGCGCCGCAACGGAGGCTGAAGCTTTCTTT. Protein product: CSAATEAEAFF.

The V and J genes are TRBV7-9 and TRBJ2-1; 10 bases fit TRBD2. The germline gives CDR1 SEHNR, CDR2 FQNEAQ (reference sequence). The V gene end was trimmed by 1 base and the J gene end by 6 bases; junction bases not matched to a gene: 3. The CDR3 consists of 15 residues. The CDR3 protein is CASSLVGLASNEQFF. Here the CDR3 DNA reads TGTGCCAGCAGCTTAGTGGGACTAGCGTCCAATGAGCAGTTCTTC.

This clonotype was seen a few times. The chain uses TRBV20-1 and TRBJ2-2, with unresolved D. The V end was cut by 3 bases, the J end by 4 bases, with 6 bases between. This CDR3 contains 12 residues. CDR1 DFQATT and CDR2 SNEGSKA come from the germline V gene (reference sequence). CDR3 DNA sequence: TGCAGTGCTAGCGGGCCCACCGGGGAGCTGTTTTTT. This translates into CSASGPTGELFF.

The V call is TRBV5-5, the J call TRBJ2-1; 8 positions match TRBD2. After removal of 1 base from V and 7 bases from J, the junction contained 7 bases not matched to a gene. In germline, CDR1 is SGHKS, CDR2 YYEKEE (reference sequence). There are 15 residues in the CDR3. CDR3 region: CASSLMGLGTNEQFF. Here the CDR3 DNA reads TGTGCCAGCAGCTTGATGGGACTAGGAACGAATGAGCAGTTCTTC. The full variable domain, its missing parts supplied by reference TRBV5-5 and TRBJ2-1, is DAGVTQSPTHLIKTRGQQVTLRCSPISGHKSVSWYQQVLGQGPQFIFQYYEKEERGRGNFPDRFSARQFPNYSSELNVNALLLGDSALYLCASSLMGLGTNEQFFGPGTRLTVL.

The chain has TRBV20-1 and TRBJ2-1; 8 bases fit TRBD2. From germline, CDR1 is DFQATT and CDR2 SNEGSKA (reference sequence). After removal of 3 bases from V and 0 bases from J, the junction contained 1 base not matched to a gene. The CDR3 loop spans 14 amino acids. The CDR3 region is CSASGGASYNEQFF. CDR3 nucleotide sequence: TGCAGTGCTAGCGGGGGGGCCTCCTACAATGAGCAGTTCTTC.